The present TCR beta chain was sequenced within a study of CD8 T cells in Susac syndrome. As for this clonotype: What it binds is not known.

Reverse transcription of about 0.45 to 1 ug RNA was performed with random hexamers. Multiplex immunoSEQ PCR targeted 54 Vbeta and 13 Jbeta TCR beta segments. Using its own MiXCR run on the immunoSEQ multiplex PCR reads, TCRdb lists one record per CDR3 protein. The table lists about 76,000 distinct CDR3 sequences, about 94% of them singletons, with around 0.45% in the top ten. Study-wide results and limits: There were under 20 Susac-specific public clones in total CD8+ repertoires and a few in CD8+ TEMRA repertoires. CD8+ clones in Susac expanded most in TEMRA cells and active patients.

Germline CDR1 reads MGHRA; CDR2 reads YSYEKL. V shed 1 base, J shed 5 bases, and the junction held 9 bases outside the gene matches. The CDR3 has 16 amino acids. The chain is built from TRBV4-1 and TRBJ2-7; 9 nucleotides line up with TRBD1. Material for sequencing was CD8+ T cells from PBMCs. This receptor was obtained from a human donor with Susac syndrome. The CDR3 loop is CASSQGGQGPNHEQYF. CDR3 nucleotide sequence: TGCGCCAGCAGCCAAGGAGGACAGGGGCCTAACCACGAGCAGTACTTC.